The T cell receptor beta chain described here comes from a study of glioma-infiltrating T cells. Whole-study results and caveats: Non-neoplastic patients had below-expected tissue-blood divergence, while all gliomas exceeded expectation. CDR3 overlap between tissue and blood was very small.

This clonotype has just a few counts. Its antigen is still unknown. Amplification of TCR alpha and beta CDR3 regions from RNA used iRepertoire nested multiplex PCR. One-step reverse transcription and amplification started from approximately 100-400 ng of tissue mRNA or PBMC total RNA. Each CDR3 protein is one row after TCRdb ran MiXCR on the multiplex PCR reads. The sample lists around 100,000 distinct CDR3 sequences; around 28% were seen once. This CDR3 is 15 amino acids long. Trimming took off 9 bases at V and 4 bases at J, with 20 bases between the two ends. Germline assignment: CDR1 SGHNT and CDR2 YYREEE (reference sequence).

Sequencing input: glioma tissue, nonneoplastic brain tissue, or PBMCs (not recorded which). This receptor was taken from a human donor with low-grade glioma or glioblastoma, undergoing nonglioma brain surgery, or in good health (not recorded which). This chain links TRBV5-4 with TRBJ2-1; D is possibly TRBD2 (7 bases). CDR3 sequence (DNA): TGTGCCACCTCAGACAGTAAGGGGGGGTACAATGAGCAGTTCTTC. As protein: CATSDSKGGYNEQFF.